The clone carrying this T cell receptor beta chain appeared many times. The antigen remains undetermined. V lost 3 bases, J lost 10 bases, and 25 bases lay in between. Germline assignment: CDR1 MDHEN and CDR2 SYDVKM. The CDR3 is 17 amino acids. The record originates from a study of identical twins. General study results and limits: The conclusions drew on cross-sectional statistical analysis instead of tracking the same donors. Zero-insertion analyses might be partly confounded by invariant T cells like MAIT and iNKT. Cord blood's abundant beta clonotypes had fewer insertions, unlike memory repertoires.

A universal primer site arose from template switching, and cDNA bore unique molecular identifiers. TCRdb fed the 5' RACE reads into MiXCR, producing one record per CDR3 protein. The sample consists of more than 650,000 distinct CDR3 sequences, 5.5% to 6.5% of them appearing once. Sequenced sample: naive T cells sorted from blood. The rearrangement uses TRBV28 and TRBJ2-1; a possible D gene is TRBD1 (6 bases). The sequence was collected from a man younger than 35 in good health. CDR3 loop: CASSFGQSPTPTTEQFF. CDR3 sequence (DNA): TGTGCCAGCAGTTTCGGACAGTCGCCCACCCCAACAACGGAGCAGTTCTTC.